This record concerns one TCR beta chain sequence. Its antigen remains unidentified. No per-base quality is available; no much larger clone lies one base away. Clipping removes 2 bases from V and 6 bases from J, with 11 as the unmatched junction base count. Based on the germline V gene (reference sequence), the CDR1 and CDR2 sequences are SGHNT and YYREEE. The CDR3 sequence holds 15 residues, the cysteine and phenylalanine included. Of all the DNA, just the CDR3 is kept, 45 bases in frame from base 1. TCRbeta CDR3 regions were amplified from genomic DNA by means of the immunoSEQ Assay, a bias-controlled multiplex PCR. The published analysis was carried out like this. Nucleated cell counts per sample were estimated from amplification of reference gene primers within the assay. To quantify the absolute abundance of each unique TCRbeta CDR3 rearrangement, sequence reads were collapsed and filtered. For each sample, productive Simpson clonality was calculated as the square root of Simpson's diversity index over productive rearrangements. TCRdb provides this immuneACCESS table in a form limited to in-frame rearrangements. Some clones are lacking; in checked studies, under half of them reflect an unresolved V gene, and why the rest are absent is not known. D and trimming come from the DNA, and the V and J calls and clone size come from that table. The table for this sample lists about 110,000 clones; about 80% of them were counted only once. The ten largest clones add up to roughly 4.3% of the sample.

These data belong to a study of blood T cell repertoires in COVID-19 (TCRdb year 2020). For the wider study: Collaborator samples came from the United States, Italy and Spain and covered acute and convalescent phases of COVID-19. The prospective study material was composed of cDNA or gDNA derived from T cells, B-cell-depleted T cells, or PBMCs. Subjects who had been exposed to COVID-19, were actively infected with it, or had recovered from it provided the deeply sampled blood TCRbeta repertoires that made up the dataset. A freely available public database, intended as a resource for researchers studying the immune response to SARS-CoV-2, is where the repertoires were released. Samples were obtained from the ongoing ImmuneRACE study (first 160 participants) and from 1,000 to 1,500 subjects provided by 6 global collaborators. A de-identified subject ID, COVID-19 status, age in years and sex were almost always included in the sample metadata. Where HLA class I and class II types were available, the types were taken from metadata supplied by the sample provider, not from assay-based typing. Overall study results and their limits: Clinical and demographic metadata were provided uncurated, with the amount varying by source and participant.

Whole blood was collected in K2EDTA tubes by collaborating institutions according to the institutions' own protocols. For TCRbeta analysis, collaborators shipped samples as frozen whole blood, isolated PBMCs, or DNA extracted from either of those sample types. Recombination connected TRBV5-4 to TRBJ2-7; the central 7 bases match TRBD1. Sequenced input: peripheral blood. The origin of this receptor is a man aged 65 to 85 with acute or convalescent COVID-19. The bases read TGTGCCAGCAGCTTAGTACAGGGGACCCTCGGCGAGCAGTACTTC. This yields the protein CASSLVQGTLGEQYF.